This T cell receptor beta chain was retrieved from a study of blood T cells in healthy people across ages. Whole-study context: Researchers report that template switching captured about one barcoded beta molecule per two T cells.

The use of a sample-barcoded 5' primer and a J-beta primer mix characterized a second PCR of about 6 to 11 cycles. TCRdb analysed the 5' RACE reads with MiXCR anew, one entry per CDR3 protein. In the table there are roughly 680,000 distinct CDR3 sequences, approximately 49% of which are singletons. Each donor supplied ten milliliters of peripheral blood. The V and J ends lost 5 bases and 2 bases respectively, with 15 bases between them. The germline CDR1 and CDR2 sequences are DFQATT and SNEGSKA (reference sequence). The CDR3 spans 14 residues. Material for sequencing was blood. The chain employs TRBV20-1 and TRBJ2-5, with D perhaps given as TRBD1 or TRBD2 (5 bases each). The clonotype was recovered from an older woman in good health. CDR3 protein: CSAEGTGQQETQYF. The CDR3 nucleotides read TGCAGTGCTGAGGGGACGGGGCAGCAAGAGACCCAGTACTTC.